This entry features one T cell receptor beta chain sequence. Its antigen is currently unknown. The source of the sample is a study of shared clonotypes between healthy human individuals. Findings and limits, study-wide: Clonotypes not shared had lower generation probabilities than those common to all four donors.

Using immunoSEQ multiplex PCR, the repertoire was profiled, and TCRdb retains in-frame clones only, with some absent. Of about 2.4 million clones listed, 90% to 95% were seen once; the top ten hold 0.36%. J gave up 4 bases and V 2 bases, and 12 bases lay outside the gene matches. Per the germline V gene, CDR1 is ENHRY and CDR2 is SYGVKD. The CDR3 totals 18 residues. The sequencing input was naive CD4+ T cells from PBMCs. Documented subset: CD45RA+ positively selected. This sequence was found in a man between 18 and 35 years old in good health. Some clones in this sample may be carry-over from other donors' samples. The rearrangement links TRBV10-3 to TRBJ2-1; TRBD2 matches at 9 bases. CDR3 loop: CAISETFPGAGGYNEQFF. The CDR3 DNA follows: TGTGCCATCAGTGAGACATTCCCTGGGGCGGGAGGGTACAATGAGCAGTTCTTC.